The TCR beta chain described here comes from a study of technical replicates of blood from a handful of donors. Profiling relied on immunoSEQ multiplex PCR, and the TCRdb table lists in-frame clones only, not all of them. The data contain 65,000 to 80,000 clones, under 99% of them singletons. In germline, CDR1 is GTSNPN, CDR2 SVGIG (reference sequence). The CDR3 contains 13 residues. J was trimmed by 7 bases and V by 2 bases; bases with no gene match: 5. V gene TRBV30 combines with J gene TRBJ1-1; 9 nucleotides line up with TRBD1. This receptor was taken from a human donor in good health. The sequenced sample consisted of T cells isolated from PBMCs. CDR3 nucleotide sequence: TGTGCCTGGAGTAGGACAGGGGTCTATGAAGCTTTCTTT. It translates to CAWSRTGVYEAFF. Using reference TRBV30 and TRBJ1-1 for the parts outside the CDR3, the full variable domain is SQTIHQWPATLVQPVGSPLSLECTVEGTSNPNLYWYRQAAGRGLQLLFYSVGIGQISSEVPQNLSASRPQDRQFILSSKKLLLSDSGFYLCAWSRTGVYEAFFGQGTRLTVV.